The clone carrying this T cell receptor (beta chain) came up many times. Antigen unknown. V was pared by 4 bases and J by 5 bases, with 15 bases between. This CDR3 contains 15 residues. Germline assignment: CDR1 LGHNT and CDR2 FRNRAP. From RNA transcripts, TCR beta CDR3 regions were amplified. First-round RT-PCR of the TCR CDR3 relied on the HTBI primer set. MiXCR, applied by TCRdb to the multiplex PCR reads, yields one record per CDR3 protein. The sample consists of 480,000 or so distinct CDR3 sequences, about an eighth of them appearing once. This entry comes from a study of T cells in Graves' hyperthyroidism and ophthalmopathy. Study background: Sampling of peripheral blood happened at initial diagnosis, prior to any treatment. Findings and limits, study-wide: Blood also showed most of the thyroid clonotypes that were expanded above 0.001.

Out of approximately 9.9 ml of fresh peripheral blood came the PBMCs. The gene calls are TRBV12-5 and TRBJ1-5, with D perhaps TRBD1 (5 bases). The sequence was obtained from a woman aged 18-29 years with Graves' hyperthyroidism. Sequenced: blood. The CDR3 here is CASGSTGDKYQPQHF. Written as DNA, the CDR3 is TGTGCTAGTGGTTCAACAGGAGACAAATATCAGCCCCAGCATTTT. The full variable domain, rest sourced from reference TRBV12-5 and TRBJ1-5, is DARVTQTPRHKVTEMGQEVTMRCQPILGHNTVFWYRQTMMQGLELLAYFRNRAPLDDSGMPKDRFSAEMPDATLATLKIQPSEPRDSAVYFCASGSTGDKYQPQHFGDGTRLSIL.